This is a list of T cell receptor beta chains from one sample in a study of CD8 T cells in Susac syndrome. TCRdb redid the calling of the immunoSEQ multiplex PCR reads with MiXCR, one entry per CDR3 protein. Of 180,000 or so distinct CDR3 sequences in the sample, about 94% are singletons; the top ten hold less than 0.12%. The material sequenced was CD4+ T cells from PBMCs. These receptors originate from a human donor in good health. Both conserved end residues are part of each CDR3. The D gene is left open where the match is weak. Clone size is shown for a subset of rows, as once, few, many or a class of expanded clone.

>TRBV9|TRBJ2-1|-|-
CASSESGATEQFF
TGTGCCAGCAGCGAGTCTGGGGCCACAGAGCAGTTCTTC
>TRBV20-1|TRBJ2-7|-|TRBD2
CSARDHRLAGRSYEQYF
TGCAGTGCTAGAGATCATCGCCTAGCGGGGCGCTCCTACGAGCAGTACTTC
>TRBV30|TRBJ2-5|-|-
CAWSGLQETQYF
TGTGCCTGGAGTGGACTCCAAGAGACCCAGTACTTC
>TRBV24-1|TRBJ2-1|-|-
CATSPGRSSYNEQFF
TGTGCCACCAGCCCCGGGCGAAGCTCCTACAATGAGCAGTTCTTC
>TRBV29-1|TRBJ1-4|-|-
CSVKFNEKLFF
TGCAGCGTCAAATTTAATGAAAAACTGTTTTTT
>TRBV7-2|TRBJ2-3|-|-
CASSLGYSSSDTQYF
TGTGCCAGCAGCTTAGGTTACAGTAGTTCAGATACGCAGTATTTT
>TRBV7-2|TRBJ1-1|-|-
CASSLEQGNTEAFF
TGTGCCAGCAGCTTGGAGCAGGGGAACACTGAAGCTTTCTTT
>TRBV6-2/TRBV6-3|TRBJ2-7|-|-
CASSYSAYEQYF
TGTGCCAGCAGTTACTCGGCCTACGAGCAGTACTTC
>TRBV20-1|TRBJ2-7|-|-
CSARAASRGYEQYF
TGCAGTGCTAGGGCTGCATCCAGGGGCTACGAGCAGTACTTC
>TRBV28|TRBJ2-5|-|-
CASSFFGLSETQYF
TGTGCCAGCAGTTTCTTCGGGTTGTCAGAGACCCAGTACTTC
>TRBV6-1|TRBJ2-1|-|TRBD2
CASRLAGGPYEQFF
TGTGCCAGCAGGCTAGCGGGAGGGCCGTATGAGCAGTTCTTC
>TRBV7-9|TRBJ2-7|-|TRBD2
CASSLALAGVYEQYF
TGTGCCAGCAGCTTAGCACTAGCGGGAGTCTACGAGCAGTACTTC
>TRBV29-1|TRBJ1-1|-|-
CSAHPARDTEAFF
TGCAGCGCACACCCCGCGAGGGACACTGAAGCTTTCTTT
>TRBV4-2|TRBJ2-1|-|-
CASSQGPPQFF
TGTGCCAGCAGCCAAGGGCCCCCCCAGTTCTTC
>TRBV7-9|TRBJ1-2|-|-
CASSYSYGYTF
TGTGCCAGCAGCTACTCCTATGGCTACACCTTC
>TRBV27|TRBJ2-1|-|-
CASSPRRGREVNEQFF
TGTGCCAGCAGTCCCCGGAGGGGGCGGGAGGTTAATGAGCAGTTCTTC
>TRBV13|TRBJ2-7|once|TRBD2
CASSASSGSYEQYF
TGTGCCAGCAGCGCGTCTAGCGGGAGCTACGAGCAGTACTTC
>TRBV18|TRBJ2-3|-|TRBD1
CASSPQGATTADTQYF
TGTGCCAGCTCACCACAGGGGGCGACGACTGCAGATACGCAGTATTTT
>TRBV6-2/TRBV6-3|TRBJ2-1|-|-
CASSYLLHHSSYNEQFF
TGTGCCAGCAGCTACCTACTTCACCACAGCTCCTACAATGAGCAGTTCTTC
>TRBV24-1|TRBJ2-1|-|-
CATSDYSYNEQFF
TGTGCCACCAGTGACTACTCCTACAATGAGCAGTTCTTC
>TRBV29-1|TRBJ1-4|-|TRBD1
CSVRDRAKEKLFF
TGCAGCGTTCGTGACAGGGCGAAAGAAAAACTGTTTTTT
>TRBV30|TRBJ2-5|-|TRBD2
CAWTRLAGGYETQYF
TGTGCCTGGACTCGACTAGCGGGAGGGTATGAGACCCAGTACTTC
>TRBV7-2|TRBJ1-2|-|-
CASNRQGEGGYTF
TGTGCCAGCAACAGGCAGGGCGAAGGTGGCTACACCTTC
>TRBV4-1|TRBJ2-5|-|-
CASSQFSAGETQYF
TGCGCCAGCAGCCAATTCTCGGCGGGAGAGACCCAGTACTTC
>TRBV7-2|TRBJ2-7|-|TRBD2
CASSFSSGMKGEQYF
TGTGCCAGCAGCTTTTCTAGCGGGATGAAGGGCGAGCAGTACTTC
>TRBV4-3|TRBJ2-2|-|-
CASSQDYRGTGELFF
TGCGCCAGCAGCCAAGATTACCGGGGCACCGGGGAGCTGTTTTTT
>TRBV6-2/TRBV6-3|TRBJ2-7|-|TRBD2
CASSYQAGIDEQYF
TGTGCCAGCAGTTACCAAGCGGGAATCGACGAGCAGTACTTC
>TRBV4-2|TRBJ1-1|-|-
CASSQYRTWGTEAFF
TGTGCCAGCAGCCAGTACCGGACGTGGGGCACTGAAGCTTTCTTT
>TRBV3-1|TRBJ2-2|-|-
CASSQDLLPVRELFF
TGTGCCAGCAGCCAAGATCTACTCCCGGTCCGGGAGCTGTTTTTT
>TRBV29-1|TRBJ2-5|-|TRBD2
CSVDQAGSGGETQYF
TGCAGCGTTGATCAAGCGGGGAGCGGGGGAGAGACCCAGTACTTC
>TRBV28|TRBJ2-3|-|-
CASSSGGVPTQYF
TGTGCCAGCAGTTCAGGGGGGGTGCCTACGCAGTATTTT
>TRBV20-1|TRBJ2-5|-|TRBD2
CSAQSLAGGETQYF
TGCAGTGCACAATCCCTAGCGGGAGGGGAGACCCAGTACTTC
>TRBV5-6|TRBJ2-3|-|TRBD2
CASSVGAGGTDTQYF
TGTGCCAGCAGCGTTGGGGCGGGAGGGACAGATACGCAGTATTTT
>TRBV18|TRBJ2-7|-|-
CASSPDPRAEQYF
TGTGCCAGCTCACCCGACCCCAGGGCCGAGCAGTACTTC
>TRBV9|TRBJ2-3|-|-
CASSVELEDTQYF
TGTGCCAGCAGCGTAGAACTAGAAGATACGCAGTATTTT
>TRBV20-1|TRBJ2-5|-|-
CSVTGKETQYF
TGCAGTGTAACAGGGAAGGAGACCCAGTACTTC
>TRBV28|TRBJ2-5|once|-
CASSFRGFLGETQYF
TGTGCCAGCAGTTTTAGAGGGTTCTTAGGGGAGACCCAGTACTTC
>TRBV30|TRBJ2-1|-|-
CAWSTENEQFF
TGTGCCTGGAGTACTGAGAATGAGCAGTTCTTC
>TRBV29-1|TRBJ2-3|-|TRBD2
CSLLAGEVADTQYF
TGCAGCCTTCTAGCGGGAGAAGTTGCAGATACGCAGTATTTT
>TRBV5-1|TRBJ1-3|-|-
CASSLESGATSGNTIYF
TGCGCCAGCAGCTTGGAAAGCGGCGCTACCTCTGGAAACACCATATATTTT
>TRBV7-2|TRBJ2-4|-|TRBD2
CASSLELAGENIQYF
TGTGCCAGCAGCTTGGAGCTAGCGGGGGAAAACATTCAGTACTTC
>TRBV6-5|TRBJ1-1|-|TRBD1
CASSRGQGNTEAFF
TGTGCCAGCAGTCGCGGACAGGGAAACACTGAAGCTTTCTTT
>TRBV6-2/TRBV6-3|TRBJ2-5|-|-
CASGEGIETQYF
TGTGCCAGCGGAGAGGGGATTGAGACCCAGTACTTC
>TRBV15|TRBJ1-3|-|TRBD1
CATSRGGDRAGNTIYF
TGTGCCACCAGCAGAGGGGGGGACAGGGCTGGAAACACCATATATTTT
>TRBV19|TRBJ2-7|-|-
CASSGASADGLGEQYF
TGTGCCAGTAGTGGCGCCTCGGCGGACGGCCTGGGAGAGCAGTACTTC
>TRBV4-1|TRBJ2-5|once|TRBD2
CASSQVLAGGLETQYF
TGCGCCAGCAGCCAAGTGTTAGCGGGAGGGCTTGAGACCCAGTACTTC
>TRBV5-1|TRBJ2-5|-|TRBD2
CASSLGLAGGSETQYF
TGCGCCAGCAGCTTGGGACTAGCGGGAGGTTCGGAGACCCAGTACTTC
>TRBV29-1|TRBJ1-5|-|-
CSPWAPNQPQHF
TGCAGCCCTTGGGCCCCCAATCAGCCCCAGCATTTT
>TRBV3-1|TRBJ1-5|-|-
CASSADGMGNQPQHF
TGTGCCAGCAGCGCGGACGGGATGGGCAATCAGCCCCAGCATTTT
>TRBV2|TRBJ2-1|-|TRBD2
CASEPLGLAGGLVLHNEQFF
TGTGCCAGCGAACCCTTGGGCCTAGCGGGAGGACTAGTTTTACACAATGAGCAGTTCTTC
>TRBV5-4|TRBJ2-2|-|-
CASSLGPPDTGELFF
TGTGCCAGCAGCTTGGGACCCCCGGACACCGGGGAGCTGTTTTTT
>TRBV24-1|TRBJ2-5|-|TRBD1
CATSDLVGQGGTQYF
TGTGCCACCAGTGATTTGGTGGGACAGGGGGGAACCCAGTACTTC
>TRBV28|TRBJ2-7|few|-
CASSQDGAYEQYF
TGTGCCAGCAGTCAGGACGGGGCCTACGAGCAGTACTTC
>TRBV29-1|TRBJ2-7|-|TRBD2
CSVRSLAEIEQYF
TGCAGCGTTAGGAGCCTAGCGGAGATCGAGCAGTACTTC
>TRBV29-1|TRBJ2-1|-|TRBD2
CSVEELAGVGRQFF
TGCAGCGTTGAGGAACTAGCGGGAGTAGGGAGGCAGTTCTTC
>TRBV20-1|TRBJ1-4|-|-
CSARGSGGEKLFF
TGCAGTGCTAGAGGATCGGGGGGTGAAAAACTGTTTTTT
>TRBV13|TRBJ2-7|-|-
CASSHRGRVTYEQYF
TGTGCCAGCAGCCACCGGGGGCGGGTTACCTACGAGCAGTACTTC